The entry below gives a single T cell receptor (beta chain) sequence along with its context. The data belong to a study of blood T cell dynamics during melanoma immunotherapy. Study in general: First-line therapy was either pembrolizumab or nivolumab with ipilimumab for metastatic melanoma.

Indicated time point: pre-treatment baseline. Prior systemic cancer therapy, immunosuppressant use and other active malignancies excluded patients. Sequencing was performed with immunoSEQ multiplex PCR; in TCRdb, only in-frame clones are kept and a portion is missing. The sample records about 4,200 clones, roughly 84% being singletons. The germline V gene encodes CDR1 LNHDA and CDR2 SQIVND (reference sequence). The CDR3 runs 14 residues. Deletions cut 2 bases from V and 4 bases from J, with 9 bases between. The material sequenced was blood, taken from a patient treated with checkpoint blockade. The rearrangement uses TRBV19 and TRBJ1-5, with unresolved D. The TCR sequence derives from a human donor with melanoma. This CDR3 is CASSIIGLNQPQHF. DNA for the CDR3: TGTGCCAGTAGTATAATAGGGTTGAATCAGCCCCAGCATTTT.